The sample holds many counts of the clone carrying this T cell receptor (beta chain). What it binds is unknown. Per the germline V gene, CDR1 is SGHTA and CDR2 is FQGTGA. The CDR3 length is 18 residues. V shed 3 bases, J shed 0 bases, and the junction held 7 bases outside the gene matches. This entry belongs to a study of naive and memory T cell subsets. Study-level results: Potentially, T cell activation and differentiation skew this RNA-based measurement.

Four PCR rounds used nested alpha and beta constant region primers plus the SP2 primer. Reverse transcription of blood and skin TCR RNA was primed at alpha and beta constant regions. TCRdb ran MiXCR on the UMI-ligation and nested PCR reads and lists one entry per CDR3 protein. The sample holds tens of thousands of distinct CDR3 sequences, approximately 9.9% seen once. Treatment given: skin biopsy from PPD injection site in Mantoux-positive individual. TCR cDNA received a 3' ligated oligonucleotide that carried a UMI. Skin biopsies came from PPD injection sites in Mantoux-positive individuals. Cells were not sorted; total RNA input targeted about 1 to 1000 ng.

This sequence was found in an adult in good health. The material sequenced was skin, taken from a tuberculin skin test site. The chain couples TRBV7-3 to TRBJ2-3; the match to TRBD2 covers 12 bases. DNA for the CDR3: TGTGCCAGCAGCTTGACTAGCGGGGGCGGGGGTAGCACAGATACGCAGTATTTT. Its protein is CASSLTSGGGGSTDTQYF. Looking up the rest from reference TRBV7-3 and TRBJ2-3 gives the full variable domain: GAGVSQTPSNKVTEKGKYVELRCDPISGHTALYWYRQSLGQGPEFLIYFQGTGAADDSGLPNDRFFAVRPEGSVSTLKIQRTERGDSAVYLCASSLTSGGGGSTDTQYFGPGTRLTVL.